The rows below give T cell receptor beta chains drawn from one sample of a study of early T cells in non-severe SARS-CoV-2 infection. TCRdb analysed the 5' RACE reads with MiXCR anew, one entry per CDR3 protein. The data contain about 77,000 distinct CDR3 sequences, approximately 12% of them singletons. The material was whole blood, obtained at baseline. The receptors shown here come from an adult who was a healthcare worker with PCR-confirmed SARS-CoV-2 infection or an uninfected control (not recorded which). The donor label of this sample is uncertain. The CDR3 runs from the conserved cysteine through the conserved F or W. The D gene is left open where the match is weak. Expanded clones are given a class, and other clones once, few, many or no size at all.

clone_size,d_call,j_call,v_call,cdr3_aa,cdr3_nt
-,-,TRBJ2-4,TRBV2,CASSYTTLLNIQYF,TGTGCCAGCAGTTACACTACCCTGTTAAACATTCAGTACTTC
few,TRBD1,TRBJ1-1,TRBV18,CASSESGTDNTEAFF,TGTGCCAGCTCAGAATCCGGGACAGACAACACTGAAGCTTTCTTT
-,-,TRBJ1-5,TRBV28,CASTGGGQRNQPQHF,TGTGCCAGCACCGGCGGGGGGCAACGCAATCAGCCCCAGCATTTT
-,TRBD1,TRBJ1-4,TRBV29-1,CSARDRSNEKLFF,TGCAGCGCAAGGGACAGGAGTAATGAAAAACTGTTTTTT
-,TRBD1,TRBJ2-3,TRBV20-1,CSAKGTASLADTQYF,TGCAGTGCTAAAGGGACAGCGAGTTTAGCAGATACGCAGTATTTT
once,-,TRBJ2-2,TRBV4-1,CASSQEIPSRWGDTGELFF,TGCGCCAGCAGCCAAGAAATCCCCTCTCGATGGGGCGACACCGGGGAGCTGTTTTTT
-,-,TRBJ2-7,TRBV11-1,CASSPRGRASYEQYF,TGTGCCAGCAGCCCAAGGGGCAGGGCCTCCTACGAGCAGTACTTC
few,-,TRBJ1-1,TRBV6-6,CASSSGPMNTEAFF,TGTGCCAGCAGTTCGGGTCCAATGAACACTGAAGCTTTCTTT
few,-,TRBJ2-5,TRBV3-1,CASSGDSAETQYF,TGTGCCAGCAGTGGAGACAGCGCAGAGACCCAGTACTTC
-,TRBD2,TRBJ2-3,TRBV5-5,CASSAVWTSPTDTQYF,TGTGCCAGCAGCGCCGTCTGGACTAGTCCCACAGATACGCAGTATTTT
many,-,TRBJ1-2,TRBV5-1,CASSGNRDSYTF,TGCGCCAGCAGCGGAAACAGGGATAGCTACACCTTC
many,TRBD1,TRBJ2-7,TRBV5-1,CASREQGATYEQYF,TGCGCCAGCCGGGAGCAGGGGGCCACCTACGAGCAGTACTTC
-,-,TRBJ1-1,TRBV7-3,CASSARDGLNTEAFF,TGTGCCAGCAGCGCAAGGGACGGTCTGAACACTGAAGCTTTCTTT
few,TRBD2,TRBJ2-5,TRBV2,CASSEGRGGETQYF,TGTGCCAGCAGTGAAGGTCGGGGGGGAGAGACCCAGTACTTC
-,-,TRBJ2-1,TRBV24-1,CATSLLPGPRSYNEQFF,TGTGCCACCAGTCTTCTTCCGGGCCCTCGGTCCTACAATGAGCAGTTCTTC
few,-,TRBJ1-6,TRBV18,CASSPPSTLTARTLHF,TGTGCCAGCTCACCACCGTCTACGTTAACAGCCCGAACCCTCCACTTT
few,-,TRBJ1-5,TRBV28,CASTQAVTDNQPQHF,TGTGCCAGCACACAGGCGGTGACCGACAATCAGCCCCAGCATTTT
few,-,TRBJ1-3,TRBV24-1,CATTRGSGNTIYF,TGTGCCACCACACGGGGCTCTGGAAACACCATATATTTT
many,TRBD2,TRBJ2-3,TRBV12-3/TRBV12-4,CASSPRRLAGPTDTQYF,TGTGCCAGCAGTCCCAGGAGACTAGCGGGGCCCACAGATACGCAGTATTTT
-,-,TRBJ1-3,TRBV2,CASTGAAGNTIYF,TGTGCCAGCACGGGGGCGGCTGGAAACACCATATATTTT
-,TRBD1,TRBJ1-5,TRBV20-1,CSATPDRLYQPQHF,TGCAGTGCTACCCCGGACAGGCTATATCAGCCCCAGCATTTT
-,TRBD1,TRBJ2-7,TRBV20-1,CSASPLPGGFDEQYF,TGCAGTGCTAGTCCCCTGCCAGGGGGCTTCGACGAGCAGTACTTC
many,-,TRBJ2-7,TRBV9,CASSVGQMSYEQYF,TGTGCCAGCAGCGTCGGACAGATGTCCTACGAGCAGTACTTC
-,-,TRBJ2-6,TRBV11-2,CASSPAVGISGANVLTF,TGTGCCAGCAGCCCCGCCGTGGGGATCTCTGGGGCTAACGTCCTGACTTTC
-,-,TRBJ2-7,TRBV2,CASKRLGVHEQYF,TGTGCCAGCAAGCGCTTAGGGGTCCACGAGCAGTACTTC
many,TRBD2,TRBJ2-5,TRBV5-1,CASRTSGYQETQYF,TGCGCCAGCAGGACTAGCGGGTACCAAGAGACCCAGTACTTC
many,-,TRBJ2-7,TRBV4-2,CASSQAEGPSYEQYF,TGTGCCAGCAGCCAAGCTGAGGGCCCCTCCTACGAGCAGTACTTC
few,-,TRBJ2-3,TRBV10-3,CAISESSLVADTQYF,TGTGCCATCAGTGAGTCGAGTTTAGTGGCGGATACGCAGTATTTT
few,TRBD1,TRBJ1-5,TRBV6-6,CASLNRDREEVDYQPQHF,TGTGCCAGTTTAAACCGGGACAGGGAGGAAGTTGACTACCAGCCCCAGCATTTT
-,-,TRBJ2-5,TRBV29-1,CSVDGGSETQYF,TGCAGCGTTGATGGGGGCAGCGAGACCCAGTACTTC
many,TRBD2,TRBJ2-5,TRBV12-3/TRBV12-4,CASSWRGETQYF,TGTGCCAGCAGCTGGCGGGGGGAGACCCAGTACTTC